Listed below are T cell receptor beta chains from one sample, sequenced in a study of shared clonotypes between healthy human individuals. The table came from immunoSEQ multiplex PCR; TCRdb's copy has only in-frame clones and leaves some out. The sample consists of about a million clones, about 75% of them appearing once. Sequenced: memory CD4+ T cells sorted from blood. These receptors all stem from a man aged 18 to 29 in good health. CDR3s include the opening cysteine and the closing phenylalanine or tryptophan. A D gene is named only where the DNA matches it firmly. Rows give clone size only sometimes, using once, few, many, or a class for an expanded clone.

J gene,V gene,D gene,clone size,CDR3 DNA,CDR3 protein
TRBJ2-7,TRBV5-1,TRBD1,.,TGCGCCAGCAGCGGTGGACAGGGGTCCTCCTACGAGCAGTACTTC,CASSGGQGSSYEQYF
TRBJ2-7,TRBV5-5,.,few,TGTGCCAGCAGCTTGGATGTTCAGGTCTCCCGCGAGCAGTACTTC,CASSLDVQVSREQYF
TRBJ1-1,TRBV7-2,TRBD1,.,TGTGCCAGCAAAAAGGACAGGTTTTTTTCTGAAGCTTTCTTT,CASKKDRFFSEAFF
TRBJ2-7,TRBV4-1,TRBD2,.,TGCGCCAGCAGCCAAGCGTTCATTAGCGGGAGTTACGAGCAGTACTTC,CASSQAFISGSYEQYF
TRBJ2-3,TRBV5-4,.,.,TGTGCCAGCAGCTCGGGGGTGCTCGGTAGCACAGATACGCAGTATTTT,CASSSGVLGSTDTQYF
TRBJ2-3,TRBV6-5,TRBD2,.,TGTGCCAGCTTTCGGGGGAGGGCCGGTGATACGCAGTATTTT,CASFRGRAGDTQYF
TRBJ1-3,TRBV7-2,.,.,TGTGCCAGCAGCATTGGACCGGCCTCTGGAAACACCATATATTTT,CASSIGPASGNTIYF
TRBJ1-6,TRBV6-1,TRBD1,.,TGTGCCAGCACGGGACAGGGGTTTGGTTCACCCCTCCACTTT,CASTGQGFGSPLHF
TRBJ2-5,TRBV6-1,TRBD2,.,TGTGCCAGCAAGACTAGCGGGAGCCAAGAGACCCAGTACTTC,CASKTSGSQETQYF
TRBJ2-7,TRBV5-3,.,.,TGTGCCAGAAGCTTATGCCCAGGGAACACCTACGAGCAGTACTTC,CARSLCPGNTYEQYF
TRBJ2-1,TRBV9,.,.,TGTGCCAGCAGCAACAGGGCTGAGCAGTTCTTC,CASSNRAEQFF
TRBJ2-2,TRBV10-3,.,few,TGTGCCATCCGAGGAAAGCCCGGGGAGCTGTTTTTT,CAIRGKPGELFF
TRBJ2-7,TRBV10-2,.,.,TGCGCCAGCAGTGATGCAGGCCGCTACGAGCAGTACTTC,CASSDAGRYEQYF
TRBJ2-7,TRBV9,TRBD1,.,TGTGCCAGCAGCCCCCGGGCGACAGGGGGGCCCATCGAGCAGTACTTC,CASSPRATGGPIEQYF
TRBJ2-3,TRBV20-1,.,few,TGCAGTGCTAACCAGCCAGATACGCAGTATTTT,CSANQPDTQYF
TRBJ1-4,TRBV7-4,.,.,TGTGCCGAACAGGGTTATGATGCAACTAATGAAAAACTGTTTTTT,CAEQGYDATNEKLFF
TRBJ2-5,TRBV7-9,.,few,TGTGCCAGCAGCTTAGGTTTGCGCCTCCAAGAGACCCAGTACTTC,CASSLGLRLQETQYF
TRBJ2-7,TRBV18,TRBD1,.,TGTGCCAGCTCACCACGACAGGGGGGTACATCGGAGGAGCAGTACTTC,CASSPRQGGTSEEQYF
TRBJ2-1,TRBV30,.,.,TGTGCCTGGGCTTCACCTCCGGGCAATGAGCAGTTCTTC,CAWASPPGNEQFF
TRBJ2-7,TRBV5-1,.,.,TGCGCCAGCAGCTTGGCATTTTCCTACGAGCAGTACTTC,CASSLAFSYEQYF
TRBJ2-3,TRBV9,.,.,TGTGCCAGCAGCGTCAAGGATACGCAGTATTTT,CASSVKDTQYF
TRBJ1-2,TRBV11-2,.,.,TGTGCCAGCAGCCCCGACACAGACTATGGCTACACCTTC,CASSPDTDYGYTF
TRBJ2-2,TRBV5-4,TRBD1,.,TGTGCCAGCAGCCCGGGACAGATCAACACCGGGGAGCTGTTTTTT,CASSPGQINTGELFF
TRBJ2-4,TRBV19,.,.,TGTGCCAGTAGCCCGGGACAAGGTGTTAAAAACATTCAGTACTTC,CASSPGQGVKNIQYF
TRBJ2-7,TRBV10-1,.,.,TGCGCCAGCAGTGAAAGGGGCGCGCGGTCAAGCGAGCAGTACTTC,CASSERGARSSEQYF
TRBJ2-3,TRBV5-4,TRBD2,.,TGTGCCAGCAGCTTGCCCTCTGGAGCGGGAGAGAGCACAGATACGCAGTATTTT,CASSLPSGAGESTDTQYF
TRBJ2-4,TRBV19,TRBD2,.,TGTGCCAGTAGTATGACTAGCGGGGGCGATTCACTAGCCAAAAACATTCAGTACTTC,CASSMTSGGDSLAKNIQYF
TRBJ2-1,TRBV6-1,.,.,TGTGCCAGCAGTGAATTCAATGAGCAGTTCTTC,CASSEFNEQFF
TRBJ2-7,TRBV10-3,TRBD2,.,TGTGCCATCAGTGAGTCGGGACTAGCGAGTAGCGGTTCGCAGTACTTC,CAISESGLASSGSQYF
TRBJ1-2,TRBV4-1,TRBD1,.,TGCGCCAGCAGCCAGGGGACAGGGACCCTGCGCTATGGCTACACCTTC,CASSQGTGTLRYGYTF
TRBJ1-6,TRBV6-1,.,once,TGTGCCAGCAGTGGCTACCGGGACATTAATTCACCCCTCCACTTT,CASSGYRDINSPLHF
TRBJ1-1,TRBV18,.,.,TGTGCCAGCTCGATGCAGGCGGGCGGGGCGGACAACACTGAAGCTTTCTTT,CASSMQAGGADNTEAFF
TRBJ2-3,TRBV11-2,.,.,TGTGCCAGCAGCCGGGACTGGGGCGTGAGCACAGATACGCAGTATTTT,CASSRDWGVSTDTQYF
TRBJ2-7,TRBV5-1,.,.,TGCGCCAGCAGCTTGGCCCGATACGAGCAGTACTTC,CASSLARYEQYF
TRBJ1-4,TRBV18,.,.,TGTGCCAGCTCGGAGGGGACAAGGAAGAATGAAAAACTGTTTTTT,CASSEGTRKNEKLFF
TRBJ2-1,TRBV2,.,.,TGTGCCAGCAGGCAGTTCTACAATGAGCAGTTCTTC,CASRQFYNEQFF
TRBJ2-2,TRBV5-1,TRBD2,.,TGCGCCAGCAGCTTGGTAGTCCTAGCGGTCACCGGGGAGCTGTTTTTT,CASSLVVLAVTGELFF
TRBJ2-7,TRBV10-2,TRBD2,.,TGCGCCAGCAGTGAAAATATGCGGGGGGCCTTCAGTAGGCAGTACTTC,CASSENMRGAFSRQYF
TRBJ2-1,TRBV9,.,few,TGTGCCAGCAGCGCACAACCGGACAATGAGCAGTTCTTC,CASSAQPDNEQFF
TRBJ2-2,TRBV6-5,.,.,TGTGCCAGCGGGACGGCGAGTACCGGGGAGCTGTTTTTT,CASGTASTGELFF
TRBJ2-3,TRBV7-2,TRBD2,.,TGTGCCAGCAGCTTAGGTTGGGCGGGAGGGCCTGCCACAGATACGCAGTATTTT,CASSLGWAGGPATDTQYF
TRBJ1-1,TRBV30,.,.,TGTGCCTGGAGTGCCCGGACTGGCACTGAAGCTTTCTTT,CAWSARTGTEAFF
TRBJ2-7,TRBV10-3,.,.,TGTGCCATCAGTGAGGACCTGACTCTGTACGAGCAGTACTTC,CAISEDLTLYEQYF
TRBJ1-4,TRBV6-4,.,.,TGTGCCAGCAGTGACCTTGCGGGGGGAACTAATGAAAAACTGTTTTTT,CASSDLAGGTNEKLFF
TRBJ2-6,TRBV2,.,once,TGTGCCAGCAGTTACGGGACGCCGGGGGCCAACGTCCTGACTTTC,CASSYGTPGANVLTF
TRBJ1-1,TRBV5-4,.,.,TGTGCCAGCAGCTTGGGGGGCCAGGACACTGAAGCTTTCTTT,CASSLGGQDTEAFF